This TCR beta chain was retrieved from a study of cytomegalovirus exposure and HLA in healthy donors. Note on this clone: The antigen is undetermined.

General study results and limits: Later analysis suggested most CMV-associated TCR beta chains were HLA-restricted.

V lost 4 bases to trimming and J lost 0 bases; unmatched junction nucleotides: 5. CDR3 length: 16 residues. Germline assignment: CDR1 SGHDT and CDR2 YYEEEE. This PCR relied on a set of 60 Vbeta primers and 13 Jbeta primers. Clones were sequenced by immunoSEQ multiplex PCR, and TCRdb holds only the in-frame ones, with some missing. The repertoire holds under 150,000 clones, with roughly three quarters as singletons. The J gene is TRBJ2-3, the V gene TRBV5-6; the match to TRBD1 covers 10 bases. The clonotype comes from a woman between 40 and 55 years old in good health and CMV-seronegative. The sequenced material came from PBMCs. The CDR3 is CASSLPGQGSTDTQYF. The CDR3 nucleotides read TGTGCCAGCAGCCTTCCGGGACAGGGGAGCACAGATACGCAGTATTTT.